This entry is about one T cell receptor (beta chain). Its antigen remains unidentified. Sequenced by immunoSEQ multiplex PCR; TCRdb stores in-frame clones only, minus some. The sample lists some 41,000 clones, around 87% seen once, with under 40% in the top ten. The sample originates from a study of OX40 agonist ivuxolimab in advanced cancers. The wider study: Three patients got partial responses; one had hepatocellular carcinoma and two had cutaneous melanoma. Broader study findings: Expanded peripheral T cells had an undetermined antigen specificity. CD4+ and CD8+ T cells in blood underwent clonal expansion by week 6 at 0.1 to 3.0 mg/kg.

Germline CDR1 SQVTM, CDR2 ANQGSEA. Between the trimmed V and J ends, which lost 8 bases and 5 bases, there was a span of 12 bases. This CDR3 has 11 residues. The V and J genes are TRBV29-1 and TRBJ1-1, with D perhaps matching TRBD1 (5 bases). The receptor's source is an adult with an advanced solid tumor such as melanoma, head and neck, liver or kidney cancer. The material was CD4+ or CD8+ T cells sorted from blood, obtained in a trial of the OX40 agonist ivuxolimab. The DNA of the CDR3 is TGCAGCACCCGGGGGGGAACTGAAGCTTTCTTT. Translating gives CSTRGGTEAFF. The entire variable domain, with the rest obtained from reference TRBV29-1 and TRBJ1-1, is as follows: SAVISQKPSRDICQRGTSLTIQCQVDSQVTMMFWYRQQPGQSLTLIATANQGSEATYESGFVIDKFPISRPNLTFSTLTVSNMSPEDSSIYLCSTRGGTEAFFGQGTRLTVV.